These 25 T cell receptor beta chains were all obtained from the same sample, sequenced in a study of cytomegalovirus exposure and HLA in healthy donors (dated by TCRdb to the late 2010s). Receptor libraries were prepared by the immunoSEQ multiplex PCR assay. TCRdb limited this immuneACCESS table to in-frame rearrangements with V and J called. A share of clones is missing; checked studies link under half to unresolved V genes, and the rest is unexplained. This sample holds about 160,000 clones; roughly 90% were observed only once. About 9.4% of the sample comes from the top ten. The specimen sequenced was PBMCs. The receptor source for this set is a woman in her late teens or twenties in good health and CMV-seropositive.

The chain has TRBV4-1 and TRBJ1-2, with a tentative D call TRBD1 (5 bases). Germline V gene lookup returns CDR1 MGHRA and CDR2 YSYEKL. Between the trimmed V and J ends, which lost 0 bases and 7 bases, there was a span of 15 bases. This CDR3 has 15 residues. The CDR3 reads CASSQEGRVFSGYTF. CDR3 DNA sequence: TGCGCCAGCAGCCAAGAGGGCAGGGTTTTTTCTGGCTACACCTTC.

V gene TRBV5-4 combines with J gene TRBJ2-2; 7 bases are a match to TRBD2. This CDR3 is built from 13 residues. V lost 8 bases and J lost 1; bases outside the gene matches: 2. Germline-derived CDR1 and CDR2 are SGHNT and YYREEE (reference sequence). The CDR3 DNA reads as TGTGCCAGTACGGGAGGGAACACCGGGGAGCTGTTTTTT. Protein: CASTGGNTGELFF. Drawing the rest from reference TRBV5-4 and TRBJ2-2, the complete variable domain is ETGVTQSPTHLIKTRGQQVTLRCSSQSGHNTVSWYQQALGQGPQFIFQYYREEENGRGNFPPRFSGLQFPNYSSELNVNALELDDSALYLCASTGGNTGELFFGEGSRLTVL.

The CDR3 DNA sequence: TGTGCCAGCAGTTCCCGGGACAGGGGGAGTGGCTACACCTTC. Its protein is CASSSRDRGSGYTF. The rearrangement links TRBV6-5 to TRBJ1-2, with 11 bases aligning to TRBD1. CDR1 and CDR2 from the germline V gene are MNHEY and SVGAGI. The ends lost 4 bases at V and 7 bases at J; junction bases unmatched: 5. The CDR3 runs 14 residues.

The chain employs TRBV11-3 and TRBJ1-2; D remains unclear. CDR1 and CDR2 from the germline V gene are SGHNT and YENEEA. The ends were cut back, 1 base at V and 4 bases at J, with 13 bases in the middle. The CDR3 has 15 amino acids. Written as DNA, the CDR3 is TGTGCCAGCAGCTTAGGTGGTTGGGGAGCCTATGGCTACACCTTC. It is translated as CASSLGGWGAYGYTF.

The J gene is TRBJ2-7, the V gene TRBV5-6; D gene uncertain. V gave up 4 bases and J gave up 0 bases, with 11 bases separating them. Germline CDR1 SGHDT, CDR2 YYEEEE. This CDR3 is built from 14 residues. Here the CDR3 DNA reads TGTGCCAGCAGCCCTACGGTGAACTCCTACGAGCAGTACTTC. Translated: CASSPTVNSYEQYF.

The gene calls are TRBV9 and TRBJ2-1; 13 nucleotides match TRBD2. The CDR3 spans 16 residues. Germline V gene data show CDR1 as SGDLS and CDR2 as YYNGEE. Germline trimming cut 4 bases from V and 9 bases from J; bases unmatched to any gene: 10. The DNA of the CDR3 is TGTGCCAGCAGCTTTTGGACTAGCGGGAGTAAAGGTGAGCAGTTCTTC. Translated: CASSFWTSGSKGEQFF. The entire variable domain, with the rest obtained from reference TRBV9 and TRBJ2-1, is as follows: DSGVTQTPKHLITATGQRVTLRCSPRSGDLSVYWYQQSLDQGLQFLIQYYNGEERAKGNILERFSAQQFPDLHSELNLSSLELGDSALYFCASSFWTSGSKGEQFFGPGTRLTVL.

This sequence joins TRBV12-5 and TRBJ1-5; D gene ambiguous. Germline lookup yields CDR1 LGHNT and CDR2 FRNRAP. The V gene lost 6 bases and the J gene lost 0 bases, with 3 bases spanning the gap. CDR3 size: 12 residues. CDR3 bases: TGTGCTAGTGGCTTTAGCAATCAGCCCCAGCATTTT. Translating gives CASGFSNQPQHF.

This clone was observed once. V usage is TRBV7-8 and J usage is TRBJ1-2; D is possibly TRBD1 (6 bases). V was cut by 3 bases and J by 0 bases, with 11 bases left in between. Germline V lookup: CDR1 SGHVS, CDR2 FQNEAQ. The CDR3 has 15 amino acids. In DNA, the CDR3 is TGTGCCAGCAGCTTTTTACGGGACACTAACTATGGCTACACCTTC. Protein sequence: CASSFLRDTNYGYTF.

The genes are TRBV9 and TRBJ2-3; 10 nucleotides align to TRBD2. V shed 2 bases and J 10 bases; nucleotides not matched to a gene: 1. Germline-derived CDR1 and CDR2 are SGDLS and YYNGEE. CDR3 length: 12 amino acids. CDR3: CASSVGTSAQYF. In DNA form, the CDR3 reads TGTGCCAGCAGCGTCGGGACTAGCGCGCAGTATTTT.

The rearrangement links TRBV19 to TRBJ2-5; TRBD2 matches at 9 bases. Germline CDR1 is LNHDA and CDR2 is SQIVND (reference sequence). The CDR3 totals 16 residues. The V and J ends lost 4 bases and 2 bases, in that order; junction bases with no gene match: 8. CDR3: CASSNILAGLQETQYF. The CDR3 coding sequence is TGTGCCAGTAGTAACATCCTAGCGGGACTACAAGAGACCCAGTACTTC.

The chain recombines TRBV25-1 with TRBJ2-2; TRBD2 aligns across 8 bases. Looked up from germline, CDR1 is MGHDK and CDR2 is SYGVNS. V was clipped by 3 bases and J by 7 bases; unmatched bases: 7. This CDR3 has 15 residues. The CDR3 DNA reads as TGTGCCAGCAGTGAGTCGGGAGGGTGGAACGGGGAGCTGTTTTTT. Protein: CASSESGGWNGELFF. Looking up the rest from reference TRBV25-1 and TRBJ2-2 gives the full variable domain: EADIYQTPRYLVIGTGKKITLECSQTMGHDKMYWYQQDPGMELHLIHYSYGVNSTEKGDLSSESTVSRIRTEHFPLTLESARPSHTSQYLCASSESGGWNGELFFGEGSRLTVL.

Here the CDR3 DNA reads TGTGCCAGCTCATCTTCTCACGAGCAGTACTTC. Protein product: CASSSSHEQYF. This chain joins TRBV18 and TRBJ2-7, with no clear D. V dropped 5 bases and J dropped 5 bases, with 7 bases sitting between them. Germline V lookup: CDR1 KGHSH, CDR2 LQKENI. CDR3 size: 11 residues.

The J gene is TRBJ2-3, the V gene TRBV11-3; D remains unclear. The CDR3 runs to 15 residues. Trimming left V 5 bases short and J 0 bases short, with 12 bases between. CDR1 is SGHNT and CDR2 is YENEEA in the germline V gene. CDR3 sequence: CASSPSVFSTDTQYF. CDR3 sequence (DNA): TGTGCCAGCAGCCCCTCGGTTTTTAGCACAGATACGCAGTATTTT. Filled out from reference TRBV11-3 and TRBJ2-3, the complete variable domain reads EAGVVQSPRYKIIEKKQPVAFWCNPISGHNTLYWYLQNLGQGPELLIRYENEEAVDDSQLPKDRFSAERLKGVDSTLKIQPAELGDSAVYLCASSPSVFSTDTQYFGPGTRLTVL.

The chain couples TRBV5-4 to TRBJ2-4; TRBD2 matches at 10 bases. Germline trimming cut 1 base from V and 4 bases from J; bases unmatched to any gene: 2. Per germline, CDR1 SGHNT and CDR2 YYREEE (reference sequence). The CDR3 extends over 15 amino acids. The CDR3 bases are TGTGCCAGCAGCTTGAAACTAGCGGGGAAAAACATTCAGTACTTC. Its translation: CASSLKLAGKNIQYF.

The CDR3 region has the DNA TGCGCCAGCCGACCGACAGGGGGCCACACTGAAGCTTTCTTT. Translating gives CASRPTGGHTEAFF. The chain has TRBV5-1 and TRBJ1-1, with 10 bases fitting TRBD1. This CDR3 is built from 14 residues. V was clipped by 7 bases and J by 3 bases; unmatched bases: 6. Germline V gives CDR1 SGHRS, CDR2 YFSETQ.

This chain joins TRBV21-1 and TRBJ1-5; the D call of TRBD1 is as the table states it, not checked on the DNA. TRBV21-1 is recorded as a pseudogene. The CDR3 spans 16 residues. The CDR3, as DNA: TGTGCCAGCAGCAAAGGTAGACAGGTTATTAATCAGCCCCAGCATTTT. Amino acid sequence: CASSKGRQVINQPQHF.

The chain uses TRBV27 and TRBJ1-1, with D possibly matching TRBD1 (5 bases). This CDR3 is built from 14 residues. Germline loops: CDR1 MNHEY, CDR2 SMNVEV (reference sequence). Trimming pared 2 bases from V and 1 base from J, leaving 8 bases between. The CDR3 DNA is TGTGCCAGCAGTTTAGGCCAGGGGAACACTGAAGCTTTCTTT. This gives the protein CASSLGQGNTEAFF.

This chain uses TRBV5-6 with TRBJ1-2; 8 positions agree with TRBD1. The trim removed 4 bases at V and 5 bases at J, leaving 13 bases unmatched. CDR1 SGHDT and CDR2 YYEEEE come from the germline V gene. The CDR3 has 16 residues. CDR3 residues: CASSRGDRGVQYGYTF. In DNA form, the CDR3 reads TGTGCCAGCAGCCGTGGAGACAGGGGAGTCCAATATGGCTACACCTTC.

This clone has only a few counts. V usage is TRBV5-1 and J usage is TRBJ2-7, with 7 nucleotides matching TRBD1. The CDR3 consists of 13 residues. In germline, CDR1 is SGHRS, CDR2 YFSETQ. V lost 4 bases to trimming and J lost 2 bases; unmatched junction nucleotides: 3. For the CDR3, the DNA is TGCGCCAGCAGCACGGACAGGACCTACGAGCAGTACTTC. Translating gives CASSTDRTYEQYF.

The genes are TRBV11-2 and TRBJ1-1; 9 bases align to TRBD1. The CDR3 totals 17 residues. The germline CDR1 and CDR2 sequences are SGHAT and FQNNGV. Trimming removed 6 bases from V and 1 base from J; junction bases left unmatched: 12. The CDR3 sequence is CASSSLGTGRWNTEAFF. For the CDR3, the DNA is TGTGCCAGCAGTTCTCTCGGGACAGGGAGGTGGAACACTGAAGCTTTCTTT.

The rearrangement uses TRBV2 and TRBJ2-5; perhaps TRBD2 as D (5 bases). V lost 6 bases and J lost 3, with 8 bases in between. Looked up from germline, CDR1 is SNHLY and CDR2 is FYNNEI. The CDR3 is 12 residues long. The CDR3 loop reads CASRHSEETQYF. For the CDR3, the DNA is TGTGCCAGCAGGCATAGCGAAGAGACCCAGTACTTC.

The V and J genes are TRBV14 and TRBJ2-6; D possibly corresponds to TRBD1 (5 bases). Trimming removed 4 bases from V and 0 bases from J, with 13 bases in between. Germline V lookup: CDR1 SGHDN, CDR2 FVKESK. This CDR3 has 17 amino acids. The CDR3 bases are TGTGCCAGCAGCCCGGACACTCGTCCCTCTGGGGCCAACGTCCTGACTTTC. It translates to CASSPDTRPSGANVLTF.

As concerns this clone: Relative to the germline gene, one junction end is altered; a read error may explain this. The same CDR3 can be traced to other DNA sequences in this sample. This chain uses TRBV6-6 with TRBJ1-2; 9 bases map to TRBD1. CDR3 length: 14 amino acids. Germline CDR1 and CDR2: MNHNY and SVGAGI (reference sequence). Here the CDR3 DNA reads TGTGCCAGCAGTTTGGGGGACAGGGACTATGGCTACACTTTC. Encoded protein: CASSLGDRDYGYTF.

This chain joins TRBV7-9 and TRBJ2-1, with D possibly TRBD1 on 6 matching bases. The CDR3 has 14 amino acids. The V and J ends lost 5 bases and 3 bases respectively, with 11 bases between them. Germline-derived CDR1 and CDR2 are SEHNR and FQNEAQ (reference sequence). In DNA, the CDR3 is TGTGCCAGCAGCCGGGACACTGTCTACAATGAGCAGTTCTTC. Protein product: CASSRDTVYNEQFF.

The rearrangement joins TRBV6-4 to TRBJ2-1; maybe TRBD2 (6 bases). This CDR3 is built from 16 residues. The ends were cut back, 0 bases at V and 2 bases at J, with 11 bases in the middle. Germline CDR1 reads MRHNA; CDR2 reads SNTAGT. The CDR3 is CASSDSAGWTYNEQFF. DNA of the CDR3: TGTGCCAGCAGTGACTCGGCGGGATGGACCTACAATGAGCAGTTCTTC.